Given below is one TCR beta chain in context. No cognate antigen has been identified for it. Base qualities are not recorded, but no much larger clone differs from it by a single base. This sample stems from a study of a mutant IDH1 vaccine in newly diagnosed glioma (dated by TCRdb to the early 2020s). Study-level background: Vaccination began 4-6 weeks after radiotherapy alone, or alongside temozolomide cycles in the chemotherapy-containing groups. Of the 32 patients who were treated, 62.5% were male and roughly 38% were female, and the mean age was about 40 years. Before enrollment, patients had received standard therapy of radiotherapy alone, temozolomide alone, or radiochemotherapy with temozolomide; most received the combination. Visit V12 was the week-35 safety follow-up and visit V13 was the week-47 end of study. Six visits were used for peripheral blood collection: V03 (baseline), V05, V07, V10, V12 and V13. Longitudinal TCRB deep sequencing was done for 25 treated patients, wherever samples were available for exploratory analyses.

Library preparation was by the immunoSEQ multiplex PCR assay. Rearranged TCR beta chain sequences were amplified with the hsTCRB Kit following the manufacturer's protocol. TCRB libraries were sequenced on an Illumina MiSeq. The authors processed their data as follows. The proprietary platform of the kit vendor was used for demultiplexing, trimming and gene mapping. In TCRdb, the immuneACCESS table is reduced to in-frame sequences with V and J assigned. These tables do not hold every clone; where another copy was compared, an unresolved V gene accounts for under half, and the others remain unexplained. The DNA was the basis for D and trimming; V, J and clone size are from that table. The sample has tens of thousands of clones on record, 81% of them singletons. Of the sample, about 4.9% is held by the ten largest clones. On the study overall, not on this receptor specifically: PBMC samples for TCRB deep sequencing were selected based on availability. It was noted by the authors that analyses of patient blood samples could not be reproduced owing to sample limitations. Changes in the top peripheral T cell clonotypes picked up by TCRB sequencing did not appear to be linked to pseudoprogression. Vaccine-induced immune responses across multiple MHC alleles were detected in approximately 94% of patients.

Interpreted using the paper, the time point label stands for: week 35, safety follow-up. Each vaccine dose, consisting of 300 ug of a 20-mer mutant IDH1 peptide in Montanide, was administered subcutaneously with topical imiquimod. Patients were given eight vaccinations, in weeks 1, 3, 5, 7, 11, 15, 19 and 23, which matched visits V03 through V10. Donors had newly diagnosed WHO grade 3 or 4 IDH1-mutant astrocytomas with loss of nuclear ATRX. The samples were drawn from NOA16, a multicentre, single-arm, open-label phase I trial in Germany that tested a mutant IDH1 peptide vaccine in humans for the first time. The DNeasy Blood and Tissue Kit was used to extract genomic DNA from EDTA blood for TCRB sequencing. This sample comprised PBMCs, obtained from a glioma patient whose treatment included an IDH1 peptide vaccine. This TCR was recovered from a man aged 35-49 years with glioma.

The base sequence is TGTGCCAGCAGTTTTGACAGGGGGCTTAATGAAAAACTGTTTTTT. This codes for CASSFDRGLNEKLFF. The chain was built from TRBV7-2 and TRBJ1-4, and TRBD1 aligns with 10 junction nucleotides. Compared with germline, V lacks 6 bases and J lacks 4 bases; bases without a gene match: 5. The CDR3 runs 15 residues from the cysteine to the phenylalanine. CDR3 DNA is the only sequence kept; it has 45 bases, read in frame from the first base. From the germline V gene, CDR1 is SGHTA and CDR2 is FQGNSA.